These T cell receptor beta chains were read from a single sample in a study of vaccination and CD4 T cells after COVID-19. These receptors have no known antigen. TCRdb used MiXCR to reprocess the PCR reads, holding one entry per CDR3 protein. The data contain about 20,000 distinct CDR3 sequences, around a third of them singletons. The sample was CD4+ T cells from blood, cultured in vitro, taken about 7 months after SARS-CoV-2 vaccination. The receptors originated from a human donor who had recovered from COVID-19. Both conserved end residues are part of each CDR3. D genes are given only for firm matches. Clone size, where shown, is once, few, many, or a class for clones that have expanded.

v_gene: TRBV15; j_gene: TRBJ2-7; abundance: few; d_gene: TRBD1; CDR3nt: TGTGCCACCAGCCCCGCCGCGGGACAGGGCTCCTACGAGCAGTACTTC; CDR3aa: CATSPAAGQGSYEQYF
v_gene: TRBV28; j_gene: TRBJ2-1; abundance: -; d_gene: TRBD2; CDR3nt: TGTGCCAGCAGACCTAGCGGGAGGGTCGGTGAGCAGTTCTTC; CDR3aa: CASRPSGRVGEQFF
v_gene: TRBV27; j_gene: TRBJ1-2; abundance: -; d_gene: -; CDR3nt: TGTGCCAGCAGTTTAGTGGGAGACTTTAACTATGGCTACACCTTC; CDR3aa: CASSLVGDFNYGYTF
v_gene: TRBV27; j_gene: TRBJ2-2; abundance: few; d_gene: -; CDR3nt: TGTGCCAGCACCACTCTCCGGGGAAAAGGGACCGGGGAGCTGTTTTTT; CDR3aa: CASTTLRGKGTGELFF
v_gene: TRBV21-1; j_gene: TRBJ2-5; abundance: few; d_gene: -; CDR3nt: TGTGCCAGCAGCCCGTCGAGACTAGCGGCGAACCAAGAGACCCAGTACTTC; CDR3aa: CASSPSRLAANQETQYF
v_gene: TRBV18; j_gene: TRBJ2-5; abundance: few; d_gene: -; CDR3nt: TGTGCCAGCTCATCTAGTCCCCAAGAGACCCAGTACTTC; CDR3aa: CASSSSPQETQYF
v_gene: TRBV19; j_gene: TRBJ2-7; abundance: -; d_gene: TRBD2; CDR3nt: TGTGCCAGTAGTACCGGGACTAGCCGAGGGGCTTACGAGCAGTACTTC; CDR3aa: CASSTGTSRGAYEQYF
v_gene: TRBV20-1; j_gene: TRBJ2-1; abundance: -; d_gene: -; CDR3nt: TGCAGTGCTTTCCGCGGGCGGGATGAGCAGTTCTTC; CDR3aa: CSAFRGRDEQFF
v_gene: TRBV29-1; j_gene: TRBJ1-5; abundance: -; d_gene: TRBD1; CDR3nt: TGCAGCGCCAGGGGGAGGGGAGGCAATCAGCCCCAGCATTTT; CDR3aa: CSARGRGGNQPQHF
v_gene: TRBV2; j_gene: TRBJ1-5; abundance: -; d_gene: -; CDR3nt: TGTGCCAGCAGTGGTGAGGGGTTTTCTAGTCAGCCCCAGCATTTT; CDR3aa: CASSGEGFSSQPQHF
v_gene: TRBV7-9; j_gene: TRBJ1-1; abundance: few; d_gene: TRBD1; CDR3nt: TGTGCCAGCAGCCGGGGGACAGTGAACACTGAAGCTTTCTTT; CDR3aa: CASSRGTVNTEAFF
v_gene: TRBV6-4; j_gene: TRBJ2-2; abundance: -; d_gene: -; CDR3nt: TGTGCCAGCAGTGAGTCCGACACCGGGGAGCTGTTTTTT; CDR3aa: CASSESDTGELFF
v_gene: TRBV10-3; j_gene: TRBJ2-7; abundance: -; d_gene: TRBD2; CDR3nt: TGTGCCATCAGAGGGACTAGTCTAGAGCAGTACTTC; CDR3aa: CAIRGTSLEQYF
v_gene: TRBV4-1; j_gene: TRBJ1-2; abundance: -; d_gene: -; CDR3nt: TGCGCCAGCAGCCGGGCGGGAGTCACATCTGGCTACACCTTC; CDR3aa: CASSRAGVTSGYTF
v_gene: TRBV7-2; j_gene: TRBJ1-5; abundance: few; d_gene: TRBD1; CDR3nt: TGTGCCAGCAGCTCCGACAGGGGAACCCATCAGCCCCAGCATTTT; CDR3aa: CASSSDRGTHQPQHF
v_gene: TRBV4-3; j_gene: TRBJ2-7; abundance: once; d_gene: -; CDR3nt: TGCGCCAGCAGCCAAGAGCTCAGGGGTAAGCAGTACTTC; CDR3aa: CASSQELRGKQYF
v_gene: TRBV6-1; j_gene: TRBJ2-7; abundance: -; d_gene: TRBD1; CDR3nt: TGTGCCAGCAGGAAGACAGGGGACTACGAGCAGTACTTC; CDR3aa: CASRKTGDYEQYF
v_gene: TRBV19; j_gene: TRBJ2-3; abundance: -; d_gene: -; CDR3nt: TGTGCCAGTAGTATAGGGGGACAACGGACAGATACGCAGTATTTT; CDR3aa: CASSIGGQRTDTQYF
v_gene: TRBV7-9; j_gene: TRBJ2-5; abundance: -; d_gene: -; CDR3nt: TGTGCCAGCAGCCAACTCGGAGGGATGGAAGAGACCCAGTACTTC; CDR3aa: CASSQLGGMEETQYF
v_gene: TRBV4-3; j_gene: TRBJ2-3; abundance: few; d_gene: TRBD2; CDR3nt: TGCGCCAGCAGCCAAGACCTCGGGATGGGGGGGAATACGCAGTATTTT; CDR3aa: CASSQDLGMGGNTQYF
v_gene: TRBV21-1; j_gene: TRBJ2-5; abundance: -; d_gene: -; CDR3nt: TGTGCCAGCAACCCCAGGGGACCGTCAGAGACCCAGTACTTC; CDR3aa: CASNPRGPSETQYF
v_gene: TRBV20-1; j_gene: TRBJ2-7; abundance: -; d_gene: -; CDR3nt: TGCAGTGCTTACACGTCCGGGACAACGTACGAGCAGTACTTC; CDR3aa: CSAYTSGTTYEQYF
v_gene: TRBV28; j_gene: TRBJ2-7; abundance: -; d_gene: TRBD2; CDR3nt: TGTGCCAGCAGTTTAGGACTAGCGGGAGCCTACGAGCAGTACTTC; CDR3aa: CASSLGLAGAYEQYF
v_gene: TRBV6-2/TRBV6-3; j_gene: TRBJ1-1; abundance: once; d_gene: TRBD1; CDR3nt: TGTGCCAGCAGTTACCTGCCAGGGGGCAACACTGAAGCTTTCTTT; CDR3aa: CASSYLPGGNTEAFF
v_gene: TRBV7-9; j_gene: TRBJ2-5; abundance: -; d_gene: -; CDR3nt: TGTGCCAGCAGCTTAGGGTCACAGACCGGGACAACCCAAGAGACCCAGTACTTC; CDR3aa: CASSLGSQTGTTQETQYF
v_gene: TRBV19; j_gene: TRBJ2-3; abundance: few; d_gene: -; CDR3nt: TGTGCCAGTAGTCCCACTAGGACAGATACGCAGTATTTT; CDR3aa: CASSPTRTDTQYF
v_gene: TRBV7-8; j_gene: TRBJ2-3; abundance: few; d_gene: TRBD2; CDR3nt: TGTGCCAGCAGCTGGGGACTAGCGGGAGTGCAGTATTTT; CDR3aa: CASSWGLAGVQYF
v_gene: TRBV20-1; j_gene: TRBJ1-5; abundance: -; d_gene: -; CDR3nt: TGCAGTGCTAGCCAGGGACGTAGCAATCAGCCCCAGCATTTT; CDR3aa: CSASQGRSNQPQHF
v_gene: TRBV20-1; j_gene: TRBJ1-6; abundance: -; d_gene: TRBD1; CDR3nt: TGCAGTGCTAGTCGTGGACAGGTCAATTCACCCCTCCACTTT; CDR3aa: CSASRGQVNSPLHF
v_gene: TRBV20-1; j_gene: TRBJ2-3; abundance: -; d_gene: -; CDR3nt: TGCAGTGCTAACCGACCCCGAGACCAAGCCACAGATACGCAGTATTTT; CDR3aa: CSANRPRDQATDTQYF